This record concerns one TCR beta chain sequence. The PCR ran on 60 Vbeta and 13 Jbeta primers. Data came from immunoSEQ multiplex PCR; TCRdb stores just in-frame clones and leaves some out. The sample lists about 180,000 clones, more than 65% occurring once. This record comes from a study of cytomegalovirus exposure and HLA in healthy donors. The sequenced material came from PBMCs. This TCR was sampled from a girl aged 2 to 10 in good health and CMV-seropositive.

This CDR3 reads CASSLYRNTEAFF. For the CDR3, the DNA is TGTGCCAGCAGCTTGTATAGGAACACTGAAGCTTTCTTT. This sequence joins TRBV5-6 and TRBJ1-1; unclear D gene. V gave up 1 base and J gave up 1 base, with 5 bases separating them. From germline, CDR1 is SGHDT and CDR2 YYEEEE. The CDR3 has 13 amino acids.